The 22 T cell receptor beta chains presented below share a single source sample, sequenced in a study of CD8+CD57+ T cells in acquired aplastic anemia. TCR beta VDJ combinations and CDR3 sequences were profiled from genomic DNA. From the reads, TCRdb called clonotypes with MiXCR, one entry per CDR3 protein. This sample has some 200,000 distinct CDR3 sequences, with 34% found just once. Sequencing input: sorted CD4+, CD8+, or CD8+CD57+ T cells (not recorded which) from PBMCs. These receptor sequences come from a human donor in good health, serving as a control.

This clonotype was detected ten times or more. The chain recombines TRBV19 with TRBJ1-4, with D perhaps matching TRBD1 (6 bases). Germline CDR1 and CDR2: LNHDA and SQIVND (reference sequence). The CDR3 contains 14 residues. Trimming pared 6 bases from V and 7 bases from J, leaving 15 bases between. This CDR3 reads CASRGPGGFEKLFF. The CDR3 DNA follows: TGTGCCAGTAGAGGGCCGGGGGGCTTTGAAAAACTGTTTTTT.

This clonotype has a handful of counts. This rearrangement joins TRBV4-1 to TRBJ1-3; D remains unclear. The CDR3 loop spans 17 amino acids. Germline values: CDR1 MGHRA, CDR2 YSYEKL. The V and J ends lost 1 base and 0 bases respectively, with 13 bases between them. CDR3 sequence reads: CASSQGLTGGSGNTIYF. The CDR3 DNA follows: TGCGCCAGCAGCCAAGGATTGACGGGCGGCTCTGGAAACACCATATATTTT.

This chain connects TRBV9 to TRBJ2-3; 10 positions match TRBD1. CDR3 size: 17 residues. Per germline, CDR1 SGDLS and CDR2 YYNGEE. V gave up 4 bases and J gave up 0 bases; unmatched junction bases: 8. The CDR3 spells CASSPRGTGASTDTQYF. For the CDR3, the DNA is TGTGCCAGCAGCCCCCGCGGGACAGGGGCTAGCACAGATACGCAGTATTTT. The full variable domain, rest sourced from reference TRBV9 and TRBJ2-3, is DSGVTQTPKHLITATGQRVTLRCSPRSGDLSVYWYQQSLDQGLQFLIQYYNGEERAKGNILERFSAQQFPDLHSELNLSSLELGDSALYFCASSPRGTGASTDTQYFGPGTRLTVL.

Turning to this clonotype: Since the CDR3 does not end with the conserved phenylalanine or tryptophan, this likely comes from a read error. V gene TRBV20-1 combines with J gene TRBJ2-7; unclear D gene. The CDR3 is 13 amino acids. Looked up from germline, CDR1 is DFQATT and CDR2 is SNEGSKA (reference sequence). The ends were cut back, 6 bases at V and 5 bases at J, with 17 bases in the middle. This CDR3 is CSAPGEIKNEQYL. The CDR3 DNA follows: TGCAGTGCCCCGGGCGAAATTAAGAACGAGCAGTACCTC.

This clonotype was detected ten times or more. The CDR3 region is CASSLRTGGYRETQYF. CDR3 bases: TGTGCCAGCAGCTTAAGAACAGGGGGCTATCGTGAGACCCAGTACTTC. The V gene is TRBV7-9, the J gene TRBJ2-5; TRBD1 aligns across 9 bases. Germline loops: CDR1 SEHNR, CDR2 FQNEAQ (reference sequence). Unmatched junction bases numbered 9, after V lost 2 bases and J lost 5 bases. The CDR3 runs 16 residues. Complete variable domain (other parts from reference TRBV7-9 and TRBJ2-5): DTGVSQNPRHKITKRGQNVTFRCDPISEHNRLYWYRQTLGQGPEFLTYFQNEAQLEKSRLLSDRFSAERPKGSFSTLEIQRTEQGDSAMYLCASSLRTGGYRETQYFGPGTRLLVL.

This clonotype was seen more than once but under ten times. Given a much more abundant clone one base away, this may be a read error. The CDR3 coding sequence is TGTGCCAGCAGCTTACGACTAGCGGTCGAGCGGTACTTC. Its translation is CASSLRLAVERYF. The rearrangement uses TRBV7-2 and TRBJ2-7; 9 bases align to TRBD2. The CDR3 contains 13 residues. Germline V gene lookup returns CDR1 SGHTA and CDR2 FQGNSA.

As DNA, the CDR3 is TGTGCCACCAGCAGAGATCCCCTCCGTAGGGCCGGGGAGCTGTTTTTT. It codes for CATSRDPLRRAGELFF. This chain uses TRBV15 with TRBJ2-2; D uncertain. In germline, CDR1 is LNHNV, CDR2 YYDKDF (reference sequence). V was shortened by 0 bases and J by 6 bases, with 14 bases between the two germline ends. This CDR3 has 16 residues.

The genes are TRBV15 and TRBJ2-7, with TRBD2 identical over 11 bases. The CDR3 is made up of 17 amino acids. The V gene's germline CDR1 is LNHNV and CDR2 YYDKDF (reference sequence). The junction had 7 bases not matched to a gene; V was cut back by 1 base and J by 2 bases. The CDR3 sequence: CATSRGGLAGRAYEQYF. In nucleotides, the CDR3 is TGTGCCACCAGCAGAGGTGGACTAGCGGGCCGAGCCTACGAGCAGTACTTC.

Details on this clonotype: This may be a read error, as it is one base from a much larger clone. The conserved phenylalanine or tryptophan is not found at the CDR3 terminus, so this likely reflects a read error. The rearrangement links TRBV20-1 to TRBJ1-1, with D uncertain. V shed 2 bases and J shed 7 bases, with 14 bases lying between them. The germline gives CDR1 DFQATT, CDR2 SNEGSKA (reference sequence). The CDR3 totals 13 residues. In DNA, the CDR3 is TGCAGTGCTAGATTGGCTCAATCGGTTGAAGCTTTCCTT. This encodes CSARLAQSVEAFL.

There are a few counts of this clonotype. This sequence joins TRBV20-1 and TRBJ2-5; 7 nucleotides align to TRBD2. J gave up 1 base and V 6 bases, and 14 bases lay outside the gene matches. Germline-derived CDR1 and CDR2 are DFQATT and SNEGSKA (reference sequence). The CDR3 contains 16 residues. The CDR3 DNA follows: TGCAGTGCCCAAGGACCGGGGGAGGGGCCCCAAGAGACCCAGTACTTC. It is translated as CSAQGPGEGPQETQYF.

This chain uses TRBV6-5 with TRBJ2-1; possible D gene TRBD2, 7 bases. Germline V gene lookup returns CDR1 MNHEY and CDR2 SVGAGI. Trimming cost V 3 bases and J 5 bases, with 14 bases left between them. This CDR3 has 15 amino acids. The CDR3 sequence: CASSYQGRENNEQFF. CDR3 coding DNA: TGTGCCAGCAGTTATCAGGGGAGGGAAAACAATGAGCAGTTCTTC.

The CDR3 DNA sequence: TGTGCCAGTAGTATACAGGGGGCGGCCTCACCCCTCCACTTT. It translates to CASSIQGAASPLHF. The chain is built from TRBV19 and TRBJ1-6; TRBD1 matches at 8 bases. This CDR3 is built from 14 residues. Germline CDR1 and CDR2: LNHDA and SQIVND (reference sequence). The V and J ends lost 2 bases and 10 bases, in that order; junction bases with no gene match: 4.

This clonotype was seen a handful of times. This sequence joins TRBV4-1 and TRBJ1-4; D is unclear. Trimming took off 2 bases at V and 2 bases at J, with 6 bases between the two ends. The CDR3 is made up of 14 amino acids. The germline CDR1 and CDR2 sequences are MGHRA and YSYEKL. The CDR3: CASSQLRTNEKLFF. Written as DNA, the CDR3 is TGCGCCAGCAGCCAATTAAGGACTAATGAAAAACTGTTTTTT.

V and J are TRBV2 and TRBJ2-3; 13 bases match TRBD2. Unmatched junction bases numbered 9, after V lost 9 bases and J lost 0 bases. Germline CDR1 and CDR2: SNHLY and FYNNEI. The CDR3 runs 17 residues. In nucleotides, the CDR3 is TGTGCCAGTCACAGACTAGCGGGGGGATCTAGCACAGATACGCAGTATTTT. Translating it yields CASHRLAGGSSTDTQYF. Looking up the rest from reference TRBV2 and TRBJ2-3 gives the full variable domain: EPEVTQTPSHQVTQMGQEVILRCVPISNHLYFYWYRQILGQKVEFLVSFYNNEISEKSEIFDDQFSVERPDGSNFTLKIRSTKLEDSAMYFCASHRLAGGSSTDTQYFGPGTRLTVL.

This clonotype was seen a few times. The gene calls are TRBV6-1 and TRBJ2-7; tentative D call: TRBD2 (5 bases). Germline values: CDR1 MNHNS, CDR2 SASEGT. The CDR3 contains 14 residues. Trimming took 3 bases from V and 7 from J, leaving 16 bases between them. This CDR3 is CASSEAIRRGEQYF. The CDR3 coding sequence is TGTGCCAGCAGTGAGGCCATAAGACGGGGTGAGCAGTACTTC.

A few counts support this clonotype. This chain connects TRBV11-1 to TRBJ2-2; the D is unclear. Germline V CDR1 and CDR2: SGHAT, FQDESV (reference sequence). The length of the CDR3 is 17 residues. The germline V and J ends were trimmed by 2 bases and 4 bases, with 17 bases remaining between them. The CDR3 sequence is CASSLSPMSLGTGELFF. In DNA, the CDR3 is TGTGCCAGCAGCTTATCCCCCATGAGTTTAGGCACCGGGGAGCTGTTTTTT.

A few counts support this clonotype. V gene TRBV5-6 combines with J gene TRBJ1-4; tentatively, D is TRBD1 (5 bases). The CDR3 extends over 14 amino acids. V gave up 3 bases and J gave up 4 bases, with 10 bases separating them. Looked up from germline, CDR1 is SGHDT and CDR2 is YYEEEE. The CDR3 nucleotides read TGTGCCAGCAGCTCGGAGGGGCGTAATGAAAAACTGTTTTTT. It yields the protein CASSSEGRNEKLFF.

This clonotype has ten or more counts. The V gene is TRBV5-1, the J gene TRBJ1-1; tentatively, D is TRBD1 (5 bases). The CDR3 sequence is 13 residues long. V lost 5 bases and J lost 4, with 12 bases in between. Germline V gene lookup returns CDR1 SGHRS and CDR2 YFSETQ. The CDR3: CASRSYQGTEAFF. Here the CDR3 DNA reads TGCGCCAGCAGATCATACCAGGGCACTGAAGCTTTCTTT.

This clonotype showed up many times. A much larger clone lies one base from this, so it may be a read error. The chain joins TRBV24-1 to TRBJ2-3, with unresolved D. The CDR3 has 14 residues. V was clipped by 12 bases and J by 4 bases, with 19 bases between them. CDR1 is KGHDR and CDR2 is SFDVKD in the germline V gene. CDR3 in DNA: TGTGCCCCCTGCCATAGGGTCGCCGCAGATACGCAGTATTTT. Translating it yields CAPCHRVAADTQYF.

This clonotype was seen a few times. J is TRBJ2-1 and V is TRBV19, with TRBD2 as a possible D gene (6 bases). Germline loops: CDR1 LNHDA, CDR2 SQIVND (reference sequence). The V and J ends lost 10 bases and 2 bases respectively, with 15 bases between them. This CDR3 is built from 14 residues. The CDR3 region has the DNA TGTGCCACCAGCGCTACTAGCACCTACAATGAGCAGTTCTTC. It yields the protein CATSATSTYNEQFF. Full variable domain (outside the CDR3, taken from reference TRBV19 and TRBJ2-1): DGGITQSPKYLFRKEGQNVTLSCEQNLNHDAMYWYRQDPGQGLRLIYYSQIVNDFQKGDIAEGYSVSREKKESFPLTVTSAQKNPTAFYLCATSATSTYNEQFFGPGTRLTVL.

Details on this clonotype: It may be a read error: a sequence one base away is much more abundant. The V call is TRBV6-5, the J call TRBJ1-2; D is undetermined. CDR3 size: 14 residues. The V end was cut by 2 bases, the J end by 6 bases, with 13 bases between. The germline V gene has CDR1 MNHEY and CDR2 SVGAGI. The CDR3 here is CASSYRAPRDGYTF. The DNA of the CDR3 is TGTGCCAGCAGTTACAGGGCCCCTCGGGATGGCTACACCTTC.

On this clonotype: A clone one base away is much larger, so this may be a read error. Since no conserved phenylalanine or tryptophan closes the CDR3, a read error is the likely cause. The limits of the CDR3 on the DNA are not certain, so only TCRdb's listed CDR3 is given. V gene TRBV20-1 combines with J gene TRBJ1-2. Germline CDR1 and CDR2: DFQATT and SNEGSKA (reference sequence). The CDR3 totals 12 residues, both ends included. The CDR3 protein is CSAVWQANGYTC.